This T cell receptor beta chain emerged from a study of blood T cell repertoires in COVID-19. For the study at large: Sites across the United States, Italy and Spain contributed samples from acute and convalescent COVID-19. Sources were T cells, B-cell-depleted T cells, or PBMCs; the material itself was cDNA or gDNA.

The CDR3 totals 11 residues. Trimming stripped 3 bases from V and 8 bases from J, with 7 bases between. Germline assignment: CDR1 KGHSH and CDR2 LQKENI. The authors' processing: Counts of nucleated cells, estimated from reference gene primer amplification, were obtained. Libraries were prepared by immunoSEQ multiplex PCR; TCRdb keeps only in-frame clonotypes and omits some of them. D and trimming were read from the DNA, whereas the V and J calls and clone size are those reported in that table. The sample gives 150,000 to 200,000 clones, roughly 92% of which show up once; 0.6% to 0.9% is in the top ten. The Seattle patients, enrolled during active infection, were followed longitudinally.

The clonotype comes from a man younger than 45 with COVID-19, enrolled during active disease. The source material was peripheral blood. This chain links TRBV18 with TRBJ1-1; D not resolved. The CDR3 nucleotides read TGTGCCAGCTCACCTGGGCAGGAAGCTTTCTTT. Its translation: CASSPGQEAFF.